This T cell receptor beta chain emerged from a study of neurological immune-mediated disorders. TCRdb re-called the 5' RACE reads with MiXCR, one entry per CDR3 protein. The sample has fewer than 80,000 distinct CDR3 sequences, around 4.8% seen once. Unsorted libraries were derived from 2 million PBMCs stored at -80 C. This clonotype occurred many times. At one end the junction does not follow the germline gene, possibly because of a read error. The CDR3 is 14 amino acids. The sample taken for sequencing was PBMCs. The TCR was taken from a woman in her forties or fifties with multiple sclerosis. V and J are TRBV12-3 or TRBV12-4 and TRBJ2-7; 10 nucleotides align to TRBD2. CDR3 sequence reads: CASSPGGLAGAPFF. The CDR3 bases are TGTGCCAGCAGTCCCGGGGGGCTAGCGGGGGCCCCCTTCTTC.